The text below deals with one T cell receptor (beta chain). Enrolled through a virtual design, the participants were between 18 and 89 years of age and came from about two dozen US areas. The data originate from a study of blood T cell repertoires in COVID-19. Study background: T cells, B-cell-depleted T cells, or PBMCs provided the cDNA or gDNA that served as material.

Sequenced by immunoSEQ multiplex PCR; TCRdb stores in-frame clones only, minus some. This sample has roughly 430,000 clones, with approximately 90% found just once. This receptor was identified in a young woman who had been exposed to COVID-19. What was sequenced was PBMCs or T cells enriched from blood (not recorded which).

The CDR3 region has the DNA TGTGCCAGCAGTTATTGGGACAGGGGTACAGATACGCAGTATTTT. Amino acids: CASSYWDRGTDTQYF. The chain carries TRBV6-6 and TRBJ2-3; 10 positions agree with TRBD1. The germline V gene has CDR1 MNHNY and CDR2 SVGAGI (reference sequence). The CDR3 is 15 amino acids. Unmatched junction bases numbered 3, after V lost 3 bases and J lost 3 bases.